A few counts support the clone carrying this TCR beta chain. Its antigen is currently unknown. This entry belongs to a study of identical twins. Study-level points and caveats: Those out-of-frame alpha sequences shared by twins showed an excess of low generation probability.

All donors comprised healthy Caucasians. The length of the CDR3 is 15 residues. The V gene's germline CDR1 is SGHTA and CDR2 FQGNSA. V gave up 1 base and J gave up 3 bases; unmatched junction bases: 5. A single record per CDR3 protein comes from TCRdb applying MiXCR to the 5' RACE reads. This sample yields around 960,000 distinct CDR3 sequences, of which 9% to 15% are seen a single time; about 1.5% belongs to the top ten. In addition, the sample was reused for a study of yellow fever vaccine responses in identical twins.

The chain uses TRBV7-2 and TRBJ2-7, with TRBD2 matching 8 bases. The TCR originated in a woman aged 18-35 years in good health. Sequences were obtained from PBMCs. The CDR3 sequence is CASSLVGGRYYEQYF. The CDR3 DNA reads as TGTGCCAGCAGCTTAGTTGGCGGGAGGTACTACGAGCAGTACTTC.